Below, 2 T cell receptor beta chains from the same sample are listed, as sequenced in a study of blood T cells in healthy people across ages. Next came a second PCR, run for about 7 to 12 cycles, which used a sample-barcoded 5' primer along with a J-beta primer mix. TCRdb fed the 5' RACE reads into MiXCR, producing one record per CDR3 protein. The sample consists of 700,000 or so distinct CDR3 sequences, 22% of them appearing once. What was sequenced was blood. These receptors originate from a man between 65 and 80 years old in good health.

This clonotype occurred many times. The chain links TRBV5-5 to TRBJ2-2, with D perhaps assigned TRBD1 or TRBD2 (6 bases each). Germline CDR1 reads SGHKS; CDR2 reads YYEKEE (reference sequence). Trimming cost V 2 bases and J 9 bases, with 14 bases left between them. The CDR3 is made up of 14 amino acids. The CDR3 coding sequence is TGTGCCAGCAGCTTACTTTCGGGGGCCCGGGAGCTGTTTTTT. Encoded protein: CASSLLSGARELFF. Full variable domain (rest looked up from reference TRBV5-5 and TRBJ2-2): DAGVTQSPTHLIKTRGQQVTLRCSPISGHKSVSWYQQVLGQGPQFIFQYYEKEERGRGNFPDRFSARQFPNYSSELNVNALLLGDSALYLCASSLLSGARELFFGEGSRLTVL.

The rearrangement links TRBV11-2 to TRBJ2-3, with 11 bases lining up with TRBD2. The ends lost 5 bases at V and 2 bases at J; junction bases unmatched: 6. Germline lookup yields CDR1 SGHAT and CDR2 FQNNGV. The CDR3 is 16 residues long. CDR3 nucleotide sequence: TGTGCCAGCAGCCCTACTAGCGGGGGCTCCACAGATACGCAGTATTTT. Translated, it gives CASSPTSGGSTDTQYF. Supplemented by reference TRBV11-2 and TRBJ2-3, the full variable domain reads EAGVAQSPRYKIIEKRQSVAFWCNPISGHATLYWYQQILGQGPKLLIQFQNNGVVDDSQLPKDRFSAERLKGVDSTLKIQPAKLEDSAVYLCASSPTSGGSTDTQYFGPGTRLTVL.